This TCR beta chain was sequenced during a study of metastatic and nonmetastatic thyroid tumors. Study-level background: Repertoire data that came from the blood and tumor or nodule tissue of malignant and benign thyroid patients were compared.

Patients underwent thyroid surgery, and none had received any treatment before it. Original analysis: For papillary thyroid cancer, a distant-metastasis classifier was constructed from CDR3 differences observed across clinicopathological groups. TCRdb re-processed the PCR reads through MiXCR. These V and J calls originate from TCRdb's pipeline instead of the authors' own analysis. The sample lists 20,000 to 30,000 clones, roughly 20% occurring once. Per germline, CDR1 DFQATT and CDR2 SNEGSKA (reference sequence). The CDR3 runs 15 residues. Trimming cost V 6 bases and J 7 bases, with 22 bases left between them. This clone appeared many times. No antigen is known for it. Study results and limitations: For both blood and tumor, malignant thyroid tumors reportedly showed significantly higher TCR beta diversity than benign nodules did.

This TCR came from a male donor with papillary thyroid cancer or a benign thyroid nodule (not recorded which). Some clones in this sample may be carry-over from other donors' samples. The sequenced sample consisted of blood. This sequence joins TRBV20-1 and TRBJ2-4; D is possibly TRBD1 (6 bases). The CDR3 protein is CSASNLQGPGNIQYF. CDR3 sequence (DNA): TGCAGTGCCTCAAATCTACAGGGACCGGGGAACATTCAGTACTTC.